This T cell receptor (beta chain) was captured in a study of blood T cell repertoires in COVID-19. Across the study: Both acute and convalescent COVID-19 samples were obtained from the United States, Italy and Spain. Sample material is recorded as cDNA or gDNA derived from T cells, B-cell-depleted T cells, or PBMCs.

Per the authors' pipeline: The authors estimated nucleated cell counts from reference gene primer amplification. TCRdb keeps only in-frame clones here, not all; method: immunoSEQ multiplex PCR. V and J calls plus clone size are reproduced from that table; the DNA served to infer D and trimming. The sample lists about 180,000 clones; just over 85% were seen once. Deletions cut 6 bases from V and 0 bases from J, with 12 bases between. CDR3 size: 15 residues. Germline V gene sequence: CDR1 MDHEN, CDR2 SYDVKM. Sequences were obtained from peripheral blood. The chain has TRBV28 and TRBJ2-1, with a tentative D call TRBD1 (5 bases). The receptor's source is a middle-aged man with active or convalescent COVID-19. The CDR3 nucleotides are TGTGCCAGCAGAAACCGACAGTTCTCCTACAATGAGCAGTTCTTC. Protein product: CASRNRQFSYNEQFF.